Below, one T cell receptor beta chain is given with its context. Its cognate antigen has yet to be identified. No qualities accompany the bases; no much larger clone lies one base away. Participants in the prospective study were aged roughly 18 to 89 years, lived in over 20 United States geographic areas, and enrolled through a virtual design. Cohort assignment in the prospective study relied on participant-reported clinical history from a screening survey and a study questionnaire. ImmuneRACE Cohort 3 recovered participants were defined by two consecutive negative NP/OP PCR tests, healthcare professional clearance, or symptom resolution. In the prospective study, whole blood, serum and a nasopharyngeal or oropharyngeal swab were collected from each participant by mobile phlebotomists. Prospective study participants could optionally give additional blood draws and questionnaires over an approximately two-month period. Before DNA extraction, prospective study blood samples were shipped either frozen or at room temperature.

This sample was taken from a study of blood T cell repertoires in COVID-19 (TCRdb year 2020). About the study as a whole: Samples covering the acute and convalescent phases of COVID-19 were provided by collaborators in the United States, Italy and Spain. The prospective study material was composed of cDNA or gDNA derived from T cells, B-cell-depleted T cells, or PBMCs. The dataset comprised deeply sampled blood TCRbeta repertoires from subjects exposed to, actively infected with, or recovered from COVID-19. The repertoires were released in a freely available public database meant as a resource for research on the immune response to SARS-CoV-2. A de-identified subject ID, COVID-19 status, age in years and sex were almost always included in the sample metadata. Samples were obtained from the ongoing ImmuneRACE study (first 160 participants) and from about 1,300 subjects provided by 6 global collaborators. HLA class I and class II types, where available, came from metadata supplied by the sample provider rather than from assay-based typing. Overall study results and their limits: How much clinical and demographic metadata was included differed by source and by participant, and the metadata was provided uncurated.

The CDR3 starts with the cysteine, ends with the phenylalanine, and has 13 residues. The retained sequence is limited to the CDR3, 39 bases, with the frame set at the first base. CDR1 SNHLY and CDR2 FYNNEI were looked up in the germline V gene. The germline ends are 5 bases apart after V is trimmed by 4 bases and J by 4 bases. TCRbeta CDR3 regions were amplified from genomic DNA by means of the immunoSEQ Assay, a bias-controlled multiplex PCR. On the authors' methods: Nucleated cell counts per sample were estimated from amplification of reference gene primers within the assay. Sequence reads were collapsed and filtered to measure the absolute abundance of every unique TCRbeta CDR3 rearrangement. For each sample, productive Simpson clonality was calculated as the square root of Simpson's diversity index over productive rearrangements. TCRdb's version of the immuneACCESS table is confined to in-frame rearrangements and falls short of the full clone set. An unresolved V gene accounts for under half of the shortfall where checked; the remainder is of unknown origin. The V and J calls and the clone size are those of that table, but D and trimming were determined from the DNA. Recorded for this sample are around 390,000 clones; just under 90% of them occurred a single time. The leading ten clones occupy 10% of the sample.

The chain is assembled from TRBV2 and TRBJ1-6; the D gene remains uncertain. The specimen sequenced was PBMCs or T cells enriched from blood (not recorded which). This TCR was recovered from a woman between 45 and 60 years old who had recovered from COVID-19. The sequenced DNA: TGTGCCAGCAGTGCTAATTATAATTCACCCCTCCACTTT. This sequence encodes CASSANYNSPLHF. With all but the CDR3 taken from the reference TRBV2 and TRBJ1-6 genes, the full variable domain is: EPEVTQTPSHQVTQMGQEVILRCVPISNHLYFYWYRQILGQKVEFLVSFYNNEISEKSEIFDDQFSVERPDGSNFTLKIRSTKLEDSAMYFCASSANYNSPLHFGNGTRLTVT.